The entry that follows covers one T cell receptor (beta chain) sequence. This record comes from a study of blood T cell repertoires in COVID-19. Across the study: Samples came from the United States, Italy and Spain, spanning acute and convalescent COVID-19. From T cells, B-cell-depleted T cells, or PBMCs came the material, which was cDNA or gDNA.

The germline V gene has CDR1 MNHNS and CDR2 SASEGT. The germline V and J ends were trimmed by 2 bases and 7 bases, with 14 bases remaining between them. This CDR3 comprises 14 residues. Original data processing: Nucleated cell counts were estimated from reference gene primer amplification. The assay was immunoSEQ multiplex PCR, and TCRdb's table has in-frame clones only and misses some. V and J calls and clone size are copied from that table; D and trimming were computed from the DNA. This repertoire shows tens of thousands of clones, around nine tenths found once; its top ten account for roughly 6.5%. Seattle-derived patients entered the study during active infection and were followed longitudinally.

The receptor comes from a woman aged 55-70 years with COVID-19, enrolled during active disease. This chain uses TRBV6-1 with TRBJ2-5; possible D gene TRBD1, 8 bases. Source material: peripheral blood. CDR3 sequence reads: CASSENRGTTTQYF. Written as DNA, the CDR3 is TGTGCCAGCAGTGAAAACAGGGGGACTACGACCCAGTACTTC.